This passage covers 6 T cell receptor beta chains from one sample sequenced in a study of CD8+CD57+ T cells in acquired aplastic anemia. The study profiled TCR beta VDJ and CDR3 using genomic DNA as template. From the reads, TCRdb called clonotypes with MiXCR, one entry per CDR3 protein. The data hold around 140,000 distinct CDR3 sequences, with approximately 41% observed a single time. The source material was sorted CD4+, CD8+, or CD8+CD57+ T cells (not recorded which) from PBMCs. Receptors were obtained from a human donor in good health, serving as a control.

There are a few counts of this clonotype. A much larger clone is a single base away; this may be a read error. The rearrangement links TRBV24-1 to TRBJ1-2; D ambiguous. The CDR3 spans 14 residues. From germline, CDR1 is KGHDR and CDR2 SFDVKD. Trimming pared 6 bases from V and 0 bases from J, leaving 10 bases between. CDR3 amino acids: CATSLGTTNYGYTF. As DNA, the CDR3 is TGTGCCACCAGTTTAGGCACAACTAACTATGGCTACACCTTC.

This clonotype was seen ten or more times. The rearrangement uses TRBV6-1 and TRBJ1-2; D perhaps matches TRBD1 (5 bases). The CDR3 has 13 residues. Germline lookup yields CDR1 MNHNS and CDR2 SASEGT. V was trimmed by 7 bases and J by 3 bases, leaving 12 bases between them. CDR3 amino acids: CASILDRDYGYTF. The CDR3 nucleotides are TGTGCCAGCATCCTAGACAGAGACTATGGCTACACCTTC.

Turning to this clonotype: This may come from a read error, since a much larger clone is one base off. V usage is TRBV11-2 and J usage is TRBJ2-5; possible D gene TRBD2, 6 bases. CDR3 length equals 14 residues. Per the germline V gene, CDR1 is SGHAT and CDR2 is FQNNGV. The V end lost 5 bases, the J end lost 4 bases, and 14 bases lay between the germline ends. The CDR3 coding sequence is TGTGCCAGCAGCCCACGGGGGAGTAGAGAGACCCAGTACTTC. Translating it yields CASSPRGSRETQYF.

This clonotype occurred once. The rearrangement joins TRBV11-2 to TRBJ1-2; 9 nucleotides align to TRBD1. The V gene's germline CDR1 is SGHAT and CDR2 FQNNGV. V shed 6 bases, J shed 0 bases, and the junction held 8 bases outside the gene matches. The CDR3 is 16 amino acids. The CDR3 protein is CASRKTGTGTNYGYTF. The CDR3 DNA is TGTGCCAGCAGAAAAACCGGGACAGGGACTAACTATGGCTACACCTTC.

The chain combines TRBV30 with TRBJ1-1; tentatively, D is TRBD1 (5 bases). V gave up 0 bases and J gave up 1 base, with 9 bases separating them. CDR1 is GTSNPN, CDR2 SVGIG, per germline (reference sequence). The CDR3 is made up of 14 amino acids. The CDR3 DNA is TGTGCCTGGAGTGTACAGGCAGGGAACACTGAAGCTTTCTTT. As protein: CAWSVQAGNTEAFF.

This clonotype turned up a few times. The chain links TRBV28 to TRBJ1-1; weak D call: TRBD1 (5 bases). Germline lookup yields CDR1 MDHEN and CDR2 SYDVKM. The V end was cut by 5 bases, the J end by 4 bases, with 17 bases between. CDR3 length equals 15 residues. The CDR3 spells CASSAPGGGGTEAFF. In DNA form, the CDR3 reads TGTGCCAGCAGTGCCCCGGGCGGGGGAGGCACTGAAGCTTTCTTT.